Following are 13 T cell receptor beta chains from one sample sequenced in a study of T cell responses to AZD1222 COVID-19 vaccine (TCRdb year 2021). Library creation used the immunoSEQ multiplex PCR assay. This is the immuneACCESS table as TCRdb keeps it, with only in-frame sequences that have V and J called. A part of the clones is gone; compared with another copy, unresolved V genes explain less than half, and the rest is unexplained. The sample has 80,000 to 95,000 clones on record, about 90% of them singletons. The ten largest clones take up about 5.7% of the sample. This specimen's time point label, per the study, means: baseline before first vaccination. This material consisted of peripheral blood, taken on day 0 of AZD1222 vaccination. Receptors originate from an adult in good health.

The chain links TRBV6-5 to TRBJ2-7; TRBD1 matches at 10 bases. Germline V gives CDR1 MNHEY, CDR2 SVGAGI. V shed 6 bases, J shed 5 bases, and the junction held 4 bases outside the gene matches. CDR3 length equals 13 residues. The CDR3 region has the DNA TGTGCCAGCAGATCGGGACAGGGGAACGAGCAGTACTTC. The encoded protein is CASRSGQGNEQYF.

This clone appeared a few times. This chain joins TRBV10-2 and TRBJ1-2; a weak D match, TRBD1 (5 bases). Germline assignment: CDR1 WSHSY and CDR2 SAAADI. V was shortened by 2 bases and J by 7 bases, with 17 bases between the two germline ends. This CDR3 has 15 amino acids. The CDR3 here is CASSEPFYGAPGYTF. The CDR3 bases are TGCGCCAGCAGTGAGCCGTTTTACGGGGCTCCTGGCTACACCTTC.

The CDR3 bases are TGTGCCAGCACCCTCGGAGGTACCTACGAGCAGTACTTC. Encoded protein: CASTLGGTYEQYF. The chain is built from TRBV9 and TRBJ2-7, with D perhaps TRBD2 (5 bases). Germline V gives CDR1 SGDLS, CDR2 YYNGEE. The CDR3 runs 13 residues. Trimming removed 6 bases at V and 2 bases at J, with 12 bases between.

V is TRBV28 and J is TRBJ1-3; D not certain. In germline, CDR1 is MDHEN, CDR2 SYDVKM. Trimming left V 1 base short and J 7 bases short, with 14 bases between. CDR3 length: 15 residues. CDR3 DNA sequence: TGTGCCAGCAGTTTATTACGGTATGGGAGGAACACCATATATTTT. Amino acids: CASSLLRYGRNTIYF.

The rearrangement links TRBV4-2 to TRBJ2-5; D gene unclear. Germline-derived CDR1 and CDR2 are LGHNA and YNFKEQ. V dropped 2 bases and J dropped 5 bases, with 15 bases sitting between them. The CDR3 has 15 amino acids. In DNA, the CDR3 is TGTGCCAGCAGCCAATCCGACCTCCCGGCGGAGACCCAGTACTTC. Protein: CASSQSDLPAETQYF.

The rearrangement joins TRBV6-5 to TRBJ1-2, with D hard to call. The CDR3 contains 15 residues. The germline CDR1 and CDR2 sequences are MNHEY and SVGAGI. V was shortened by 0 bases and J by 0 bases, with 8 bases between the two germline ends. The CDR3 nucleotides are TGTGCCAGCAGTTACTCCCCCGGAACTAACTATGGCTACACCTTC. As protein: CASSYSPGTNYGYTF.

The gene calls are TRBV4-3 and TRBJ2-5, with 11 bases fitting TRBD1. Trimming at V came to 0 bases and at J to 5 bases, leaving 5 bases not matched to a gene. Germline V lookup: CDR1 LGHNA, CDR2 YSLEER. This CDR3 has 16 residues. CDR3 in amino acids: CASSQDQGTGGETQYF. CDR3 coding DNA: TGCGCCAGCAGCCAAGATCAAGGGACAGGGGGTGAGACCCAGTACTTC.

This chain uses TRBV5-1 with TRBJ2-2, with D tentatively TRBD1 (6 bases). The ends were cut back, 0 bases at V and 6 bases at J, with 12 bases in the middle. Germline V gene data show CDR1 as SGHRS and CDR2 as YFSETQ. The CDR3 spans 15 residues. Here the CDR3 DNA reads TGCGCCAGCAGCTTGGACAGGGTGGACGCCGGGGAGCTGTTTTTT. Residues: CASSLDRVDAGELFF.

The V gene is TRBV2, the J gene TRBJ1-1; possibly TRBD1 for D (5 bases). Germline V gene sequence: CDR1 SNHLY, CDR2 FYNNEI. This CDR3 has 13 amino acids. The V gene lost 4 bases and the J gene lost 4 bases, with 10 bases spanning the gap. CDR3 nucleotides: TGTGCCAGCAGTGGCGGGGACGGCACTGAAGCTTTCTTT. Residues: CASSGGDGTEAFF.

This clone turned up a few times. Here the CDR3 reads CAWSSGTGAGNQPQHF. The CDR3 region has the DNA TGTGCCTGGAGTTCCGGGACAGGGGCGGGCAATCAGCCCCAGCATTTT. The rearrangement joins TRBV30 to TRBJ1-5, with 10 positions matching TRBD1. The CDR3 totals 16 residues. Losses at the gene ends were 2 bases for V and 2 bases for J; bases not matched to a gene: 6. Germline lookup yields CDR1 GTSNPN and CDR2 SVGIG (reference sequence). Based on the CDR3 plus reference TRBV30 and TRBJ1-5, the full variable domain is SQTIHQWPATLVQPVGSPLSLECTVEGTSNPNLYWYRQAAGRGLQLLFYSVGIGQISSEVPQNLSASRPQDRQFILSSKKLLLSDSGFYLCAWSSGTGAGNQPQHFGDGTRLSIL.

There are a few counts of this clone. V usage is TRBV7-8 and J usage is TRBJ1-5; D is unclear. The CDR3 consists of 16 residues. Per germline, CDR1 SGHVS and CDR2 FQNEAQ. The V end lost 5 bases, the J end lost 1 base, and 15 bases lay between the germline ends. CDR3 bases: TGTGCCAGCAGCCCCCTGGACCCGGGAAGCAATCAGCCCCAGCATTTT. It translates to CASSPLDPGSNQPQHF.

The chain combines TRBV19 with TRBJ1-5; tentatively, D is TRBD1 (5 bases). Germline assignment: CDR1 LNHDA and CDR2 SQIVND (reference sequence). Deletions cut 3 bases from V and 7 bases from J, with 16 bases between. The length of the CDR3 is 15 residues. In DNA, the CDR3 is TGTGCCAGTAGTATCCGGGGGGACTTTCCGCAGCCCCAGCATTTT. Translating it yields CASSIRGDFPQPQHF.

This clone was counted between two and nine times. The V call is TRBV20-1, the J call TRBJ1-2; D gene uncertain. Germline V lookup: CDR1 DFQATT, CDR2 SNEGSKA (reference sequence). There are 11 residues in the CDR3. The V end lost 3 bases, the J end lost 4 bases, and 6 bases lay between the germline ends. This chain's CDR3 is CSASALYGYTF. In DNA, the CDR3 is TGCAGTGCTAGTGCCCTCTATGGCTACACCTTC.